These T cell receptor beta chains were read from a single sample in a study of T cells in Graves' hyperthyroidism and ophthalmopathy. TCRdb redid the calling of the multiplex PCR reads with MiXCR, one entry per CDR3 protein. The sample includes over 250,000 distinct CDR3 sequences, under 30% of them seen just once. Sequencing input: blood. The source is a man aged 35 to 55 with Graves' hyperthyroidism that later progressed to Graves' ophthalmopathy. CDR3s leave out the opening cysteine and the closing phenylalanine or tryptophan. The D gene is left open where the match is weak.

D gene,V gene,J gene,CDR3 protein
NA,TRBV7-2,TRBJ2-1,ASSPSYNEQF
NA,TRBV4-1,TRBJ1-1,ASSPMDGVPEAF
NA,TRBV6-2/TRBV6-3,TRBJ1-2,ASSPPGGYT
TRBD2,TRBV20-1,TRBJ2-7,SAPPFAGGLSEQY
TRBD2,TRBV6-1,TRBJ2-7,ASSEGVGGAGEQY
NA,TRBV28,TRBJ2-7,ASRPGTRDYEQY
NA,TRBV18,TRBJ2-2,ASSRVQNTGELF
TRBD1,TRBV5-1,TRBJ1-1,ASSYGQGNPEAF
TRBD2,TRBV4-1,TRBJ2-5,ASSPKGAGLAGVSETQY
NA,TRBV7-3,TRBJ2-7,ASKKNVWGNEQY
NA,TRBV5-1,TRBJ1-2,ASTPSGSIDGYT
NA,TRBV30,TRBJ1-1,AWRVGWNTEAF
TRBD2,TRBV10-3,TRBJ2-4,ATGGSGTGNIQY
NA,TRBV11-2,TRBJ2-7,ASSLRVEVSSYEQY
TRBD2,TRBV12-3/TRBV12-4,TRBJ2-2,ASSSGPFSGRGNGELF
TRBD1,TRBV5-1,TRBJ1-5,ASSLGGQGANQPQH
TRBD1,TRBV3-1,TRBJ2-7,ASRGADRAYEQY
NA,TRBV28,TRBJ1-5,ASMFRGTENNQPQH
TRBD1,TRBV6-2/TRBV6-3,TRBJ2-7,ASSSHRGRPYEQY
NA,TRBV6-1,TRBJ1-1,ASSRQDQSAF
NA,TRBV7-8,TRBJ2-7,ASSLEQDSYEQY
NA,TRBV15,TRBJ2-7,ATSRAKTGSYEQY
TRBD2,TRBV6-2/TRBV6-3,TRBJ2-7,ASSSQLAGDLYEQY
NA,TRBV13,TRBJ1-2,ASRRLAGPDYGYT
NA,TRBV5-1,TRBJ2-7,ASSLDWPGALYEQY
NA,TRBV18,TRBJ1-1,ASSLNTNTEAF
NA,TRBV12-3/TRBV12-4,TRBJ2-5,ASSYELLLETQY
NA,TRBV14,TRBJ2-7,ASSPNSVYEQY
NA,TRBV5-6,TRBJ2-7,ASSLVAGRSWGDDYEQY
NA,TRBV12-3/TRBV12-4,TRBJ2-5,ASSNGETQY
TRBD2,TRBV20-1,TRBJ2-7,SARGFEREREQY
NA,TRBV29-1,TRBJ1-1,SAALNTEAF
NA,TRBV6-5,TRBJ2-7,ASSYRDRIYEQY
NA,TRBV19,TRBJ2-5,ASSRGRETQY
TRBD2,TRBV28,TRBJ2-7,ASSLESGRYYEQY
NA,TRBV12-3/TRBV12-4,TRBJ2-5,ASSWPNQETQY
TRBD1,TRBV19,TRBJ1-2,ASSSKGTGGVYT
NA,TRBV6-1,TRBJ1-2,ASSSSVDYGYT
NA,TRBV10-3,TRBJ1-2,AIRGAGEGYT
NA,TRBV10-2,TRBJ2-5,ASSVSQQETQY
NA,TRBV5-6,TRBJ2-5,ASSASWGEETQY
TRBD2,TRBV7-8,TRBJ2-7,ASSTGLAGNEQY
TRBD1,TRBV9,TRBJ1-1,ASSVSTGLTEAF
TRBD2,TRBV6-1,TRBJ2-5,ASRPLASGGETQY
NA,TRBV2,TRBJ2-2,ASNKQGPINTGELF
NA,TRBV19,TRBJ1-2,ASSIVARDYGYT
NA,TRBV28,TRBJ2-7,ASSLLGDTYEQY
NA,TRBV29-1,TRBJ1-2,SVEPPGQDGYT
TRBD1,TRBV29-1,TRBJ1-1,SVDRGENTEAF
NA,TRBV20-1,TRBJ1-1,SASRRPGTEAF
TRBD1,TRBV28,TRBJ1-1,ASSYRTGRAF